These T cell receptor beta chains were read from a single sample in a study of blood T cells in healthy people across ages. Each CDR3 protein is one row after TCRdb ran MiXCR on the 5' RACE reads. The sample carries hundreds of thousands of distinct CDR3 sequences, about 52% recorded once. Material: blood. The receptor set was obtained from an older woman in good health. The CDR3 runs from the conserved cysteine through the conserved F or W. The order of the fields is D gene, clone size, J gene, V gene, CDR3 protein, CDR3 DNA. The D gene is left open where the match is weak. A row's size may be missing; if present it is once, few, many or a size class.

>.|.|TRBJ1-2|TRBV29-1
CSVTGGAANYGYTF
TGCAGCGTTACTGGGGGCGCAGCTAACTATGGCTACACCTTC
>TRBD2|.|TRBJ2-3|TRBV29-1
CSVDTVAGDGTDTQYF
TGCAGCGTTGATACGGTAGCGGGAGATGGCACAGATACGCAGTATTTT
>.|.|TRBJ2-4|TRBV15
CATSRDLGRSSIQYF
TGTGCCACCAGCAGAGATCTGGGTAGGTCCAGCATTCAGTACTTC
>.|few|TRBJ2-1|TRBV7-9
CASSLREAYNEQFF
TGTGCCAGCAGCCTCAGGGAGGCGTACAATGAGCAGTTCTTC
>.|.|TRBJ2-7|TRBV5-1
CASSDAEPLYEQYF
TGCGCCAGCAGCGACGCGGAGCCCCTCTACGAGCAGTACTTC
>.|.|TRBJ2-5|TRBV3-1
CASSQNIGARQETQYF
TGTGCCAGCAGCCAGAATATTGGGGCGCGCCAAGAGACCCAGTACTTC
>.|once|TRBJ1-2|TRBV15
CATRRDFDYGYTF
TGTGCCACCCGGAGGGATTTCGACTATGGCTACACCTTC
>TRBD2|.|TRBJ2-3|TRBV3-1
CASSPFLAGEADTQYF
TGTGCCAGCAGCCCTTTTCTGGCGGGAGAAGCAGATACGCAGTATTTT
>.|.|TRBJ2-1|TRBV7-2
CASSGYRERVYEQFF
TGTGCCAGCAGCGGCTACCGGGAGCGAGTATATGAGCAGTTCTTC
>.|.|TRBJ2-1|TRBV29-1
CSVGGSIGLSYNEQFF
TGCAGCGTTGGGGGAAGCATAGGACTCTCCTACAATGAGCAGTTCTTC
>TRBD2|many|TRBJ2-7|TRBV5-1
CASSLGLAGGTYEQYF
TGTGCCAGCAGCTTAGGCCTAGCGGGAGGAACCTACGAGCAGTACTTC
>.|few|TRBJ2-3|TRBV20-1
CSARPSIDTQYF
TGCAGTGCTAGACCCTCAATTGATACGCAGTATTTT
>.|.|TRBJ1-4|TRBV12-3/TRBV12-4
CASSPGGRTNEKLFF
TGTGCCAGCAGCCCGGGCGGCAGAACTAATGAAAAACTGTTTTTT
>TRBD1|once|TRBJ1-2|TRBV10-3
CAISRRWTGQNYGYTF
TGTGCCATTTCTCGCCGGTGGACAGGACAAAACTATGGCTACACCTTC
>.|few|TRBJ2-3|TRBV10-3
CAIAYLASTDTQYF
TGTGCCATCGCTTACCTAGCGAGCACAGATACGCAGTATTTT
>.|.|TRBJ1-1|TRBV7-2
CASSLGLASGTEAFF
TGTGCCAGCAGCTTAGGTTTAGCCTCGGGCACTGAAGCTTTCTTT
>.|.|TRBJ1-2|TRBV12-5
CASGFGNYGYTF
TGTGCTAGTGGTTTCGGAAACTATGGCTACACCTTC
>TRBD2|.|TRBJ2-3|TRBV12-3/TRBV12-4
CASTYRTSGTDTQYF
TGTGCCAGCACTTACCGGACTAGCGGCACAGATACGCAGTATTTT
>TRBD1|few|TRBJ1-2|TRBV20-1
CSAPIGTGRVGYTF
TGCAGTGCTCCAATCGGGACAGGGAGGGTTGGCTACACCTTC
>.|.|TRBJ2-1|TRBV27
CASSPRGQTYNEQFF
TGTGCCAGCAGTCCGAGGGGCCAAACCTACAATGAGCAGTTCTTC
>.|.|TRBJ1-1|TRBV29-1
CSVEWRKTGAFF
TGCAGCGTTGAATGGCGGAAAACTGGAGCTTTCTTT
>TRBD1|.|TRBJ2-1|TRBV18
CASSSWDRDNEQFF
TGTGCCAGCTCCTCATGGGACAGAGACAATGAGCAGTTCTTC
>.|.|TRBJ2-3|TRBV20-1
CSARGSLADTQYF
TGCAGTGCTAGAGGATCCCTAGCAGATACGCAGTATTTT
>.|.|TRBJ2-7|TRBV6-2/TRBV6-3
CASSPGTRAYEQYF
TGTGCCAGCAGTCCCGGGACACGAGCCTACGAGCAGTACTTC
>.|.|TRBJ1-1|TRBV3-1
CASSHQAPRGETEAFF
TGTGCCAGCAGCCACCAAGCCCCCCGGGGAGAAACTGAAGCTTTCTTT
>.|.|TRBJ2-5|TRBV5-5
CASSLADRLGEQYF
TGTGCCAGCAGCTTAGCCGACAGGTTGGGAGAGCAGTACTTC
>TRBD2|few|TRBJ2-7|TRBV7-8
CASSVSGSYEQYF
TGTGCCAGCAGCGTTAGCGGGAGCTACGAGCAGTACTTC
>TRBD1|few|TRBJ1-1|TRBV28
CAILGQLNTEAFF
TGTGCCATCCTGGGACAGCTGAACACTGAAGCTTTCTTT
>.|.|TRBJ2-1|TRBV4-2
CASSQILDNEQFF
TGTGCCAGCAGCCAAATACTTGACAATGAGCAGTTCTTC
>.|few|TRBJ2-7|TRBV6-5
CASNEGLGAEQYF
TGTGCCAGTAACGAGGGATTGGGGGCTGAGCAGTACTTC
>.|.|TRBJ1-5|TRBV11-2
CASSLDSDRRRNQPQHF
TGTGCCAGCAGCTTAGATAGTGACAGACGCCGCAATCAGCCCCAGCATTTT
>.|few|TRBJ2-5|TRBV18
CASSGSQETQYF
TGTGCCAGCTCTGGGAGCCAAGAGACCCAGTACTTC
>TRBD2|few|TRBJ2-6|TRBV7-2
CASSPALLAESGANVLTF
TGTGCCAGCAGCCCCGCGTTGCTAGCGGAGTCTGGGGCCAACGTCCTGACTTTC
>TRBD2|.|TRBJ2-1|TRBV20-1
CSAGERDYRNEQFF
TGCAGTGCTGGAGAGCGGGACTATCGGAATGAGCAGTTCTTC
>.|.|TRBJ2-3|TRBV28
CASFFPGRTDTQYF
TGTGCCAGCTTCTTCCCAGGACGGACAGATACGCAGTATTTT
>.|.|TRBJ2-1|TRBV6-2/TRBV6-3
CASSPRNRYNEQFF
TGTGCCAGCAGTCCCCGGAACCGATACAATGAGCAGTTCTTC
>.|few|TRBJ2-5|TRBV11-1
CASSFNLGETQYF
TGTGCCAGCAGCTTTAACCTAGGAGAGACCCAGTACTTC
>.|.|TRBJ2-3|TRBV29-1
CSVGATISTDTQYF
TGCAGCGTTGGCGCCACCATAAGCACAGATACGCAGTATTTT
>.|few|TRBJ2-1|TRBV9
CASSGAISEQFF
TGTGCCAGCAGCGGGGCTATCAGTGAGCAGTTCTTC
>.|.|TRBJ1-2|TRBV5-1
CASTESSTSYGYTF
TGCGCCAGCACCGAGAGCTCTACTTCCTATGGCTACACCTTC
>.|few|TRBJ2-7|TRBV20-1
CSASKPIDEQYF
TGCAGTGCTTCCAAACCGATTGACGAGCAGTACTTC
>.|.|TRBJ2-7|TRBV27
CASSFARLPYEQYF
TGTGCCAGCAGTTTCGCCCGGCTCCCCTACGAGCAGTACTTC
>TRBD1|once|TRBJ1-6|TRBV2
CASATGHSPLHF
TGTGCCAGCGCGACAGGGCATTCACCCCTCCACTTT
>.|few|TRBJ2-3|TRBV10-3
CAIKGSTDTQYF
TGTGCCATCAAGGGAAGCACAGATACGCAGTATTTT
>.|.|TRBJ2-7|TRBV20-1
CSASRPGPGNYKQYF
TGCAGTGCTAGCCGTCCGGGTCCAGGGAACTACAAGCAGTACTTC
>.|.|TRBJ2-7|TRBV2
CASSEWGSYEQYF
TGTGCCAGCAGTGAATGGGGCAGCTACGAGCAGTACTTC
>.|.|TRBJ1-5|TRBV7-9
CASSLGDLNQPQHF
TGTGCCAGCAGCTTAGGAGATTTGAATCAGCCCCAGCATTTT
>.|few|TRBJ2-7|TRBV28
CASSLDSVQYF
TGTGCCAGCAGTTTGGACTCTGTGCAGTACTTC
>TRBD1|.|TRBJ2-1|TRBV9
CASSVEGGDYNEQFF
TGTGCCAGCAGCGTAGAAGGGGGCGACTACAATGAGCAGTTCTTC
>.|.|TRBJ2-5|TRBV11-2
CASSLDPGADQYF
TGTGCCAGCAGCTTAGATCCGGGGGCGGATCAGTACTTC